This T cell receptor (beta chain) emerged from a study of graft-versus-host responses after intestinal transplantation. For the study at large: Isolated intestinal, liver-intestinal, or multivisceral transplants had been given to the recipients. Every recipient underwent anti-thymocyte globulin induction, then tacrolimus and steroids for roughly 3 years. Whole-study results and caveats: GvH clones appeared in recipient marrow, some first in ileum or blood. Peak levels of circulating GvH clones tracked with early post-transplant HvG declines.

Concerning this clone: Antigen specificity is unknown.

Data came from immunoSEQ multiplex PCR; TCRdb stores just in-frame clones and leaves some out. The repertoire holds tens of thousands of clones, with around nine tenths as singletons. The CDR3 has 15 residues. Germline assignment: CDR1 ENHRY and CDR2 SYGVKD. The sequencing used unstimulated CD4+ T cells sorted from spleen or lymph node cells, collected before transplant. The sequence was obtained from a human donor who was the organ donor for an intestinal transplant. The rearrangement links TRBV10-3 to TRBJ2-5, with TRBD2 matching over 7 bases. The end of the DNA is better explained by TRBJ2-7, so the J call may be wrong. The CDR3 DNA sequence: TGTGCCACCTGGGGAACTAGCGAGAGCTCCTACGAGCAGTACTTC. This codes for CATWGTSESSYEQYF.